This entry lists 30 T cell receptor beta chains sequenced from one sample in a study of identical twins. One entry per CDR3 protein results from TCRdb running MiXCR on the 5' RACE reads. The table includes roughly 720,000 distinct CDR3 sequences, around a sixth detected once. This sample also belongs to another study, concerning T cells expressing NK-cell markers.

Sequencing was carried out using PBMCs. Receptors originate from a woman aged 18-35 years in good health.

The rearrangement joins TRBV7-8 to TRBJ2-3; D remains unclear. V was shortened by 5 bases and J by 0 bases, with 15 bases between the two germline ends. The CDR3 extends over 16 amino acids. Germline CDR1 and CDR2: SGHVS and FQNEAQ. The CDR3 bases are TGTGCCAGCAGCCCGCGACGGTTCTCTAGCACAGATACGCAGTATTTT. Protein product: CASSPRRFSSTDTQYF.

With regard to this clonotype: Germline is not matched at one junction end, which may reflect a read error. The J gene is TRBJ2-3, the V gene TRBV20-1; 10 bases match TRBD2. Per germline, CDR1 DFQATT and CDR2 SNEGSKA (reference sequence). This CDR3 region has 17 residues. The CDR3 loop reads CCADGASGGPSTDTQYF. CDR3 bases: TGCTGTGCAGACGGGGCTAGCGGGGGCCCTAGCACAGATACGCAGTATTTT.

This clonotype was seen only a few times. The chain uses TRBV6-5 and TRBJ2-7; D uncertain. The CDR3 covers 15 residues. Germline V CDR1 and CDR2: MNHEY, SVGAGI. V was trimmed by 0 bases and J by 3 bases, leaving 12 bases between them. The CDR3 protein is CASSYSNRVIYEQYF. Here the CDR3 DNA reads TGTGCCAGCAGTTACTCGAATAGGGTGATCTACGAGCAGTACTTC.

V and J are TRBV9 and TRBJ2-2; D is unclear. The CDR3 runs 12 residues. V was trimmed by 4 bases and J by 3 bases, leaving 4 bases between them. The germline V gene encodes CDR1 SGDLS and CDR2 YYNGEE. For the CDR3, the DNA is TGTGCCAGCAGCAAATACACCGGGGAGCTGTTTTTT. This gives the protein CASSKYTGELFF. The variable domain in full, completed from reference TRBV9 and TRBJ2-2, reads DSGVTQTPKHLITATGQRVTLRCSPRSGDLSVYWYQQSLDQGLQFLIQYYNGEERAKGNILERFSAQQFPDLHSELNLSSLELGDSALYFCASSKYTGELFFGEGSRLTVL.

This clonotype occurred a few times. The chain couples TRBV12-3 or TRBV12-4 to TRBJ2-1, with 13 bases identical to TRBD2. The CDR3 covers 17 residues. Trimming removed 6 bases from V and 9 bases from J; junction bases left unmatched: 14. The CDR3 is CASRPLAGGRSSIEQFF. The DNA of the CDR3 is TGTGCCAGCAGACCACTAGCGGGGGGGCGGTCGTCTATTGAGCAGTTCTTC.

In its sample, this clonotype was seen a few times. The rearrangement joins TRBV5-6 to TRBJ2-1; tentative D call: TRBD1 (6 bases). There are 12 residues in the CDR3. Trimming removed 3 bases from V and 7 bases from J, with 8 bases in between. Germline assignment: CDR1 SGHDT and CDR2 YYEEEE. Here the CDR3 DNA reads TGTGCCAGCAGCTACGGGACAAATGAGCAGTTCTTC. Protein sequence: CASSYGTNEQFF.

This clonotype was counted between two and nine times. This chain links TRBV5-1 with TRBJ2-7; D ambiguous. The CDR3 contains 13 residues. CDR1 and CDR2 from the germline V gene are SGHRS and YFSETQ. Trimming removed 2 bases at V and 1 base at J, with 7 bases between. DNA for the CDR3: TGCGCCAGCAGCTTTTCAGCATCCTACGAGCAGTACTTC. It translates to CASSFSASYEQYF.

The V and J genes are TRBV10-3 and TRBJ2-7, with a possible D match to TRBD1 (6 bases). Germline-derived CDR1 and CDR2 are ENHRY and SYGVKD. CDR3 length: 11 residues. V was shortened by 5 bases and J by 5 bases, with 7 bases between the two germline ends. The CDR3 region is CAISTGNEQYF. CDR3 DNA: TGTGCCATCAGTACAGGGAACGAGCAGTACTTC.

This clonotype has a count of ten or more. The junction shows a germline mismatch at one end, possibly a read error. The CDR3 coding sequence is TGTGCCAGCAGTGTAGGGACCGGGGAGCTGTTTTTT. Its translation is CASSVGTGELFF. The chain employs TRBV9 and TRBJ2-2; no clear D. CDR1 is SGDLS and CDR2 is YYNGEE in the germline V gene. The CDR3 is 12 residues long.

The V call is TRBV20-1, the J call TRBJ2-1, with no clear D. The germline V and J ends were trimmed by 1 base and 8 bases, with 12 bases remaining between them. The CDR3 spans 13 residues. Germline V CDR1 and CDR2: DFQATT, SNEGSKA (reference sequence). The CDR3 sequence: CSARVVRRDEQFF. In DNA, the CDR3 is TGCAGTGCTAGAGTGGTCAGACGCGATGAGCAGTTCTTC.

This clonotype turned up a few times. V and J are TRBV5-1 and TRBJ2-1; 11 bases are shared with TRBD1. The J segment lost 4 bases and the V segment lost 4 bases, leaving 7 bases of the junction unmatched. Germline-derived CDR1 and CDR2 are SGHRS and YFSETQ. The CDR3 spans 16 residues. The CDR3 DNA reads TGCGCCAGCAGCCGTCCGGACAGGGGGCCTTACAATGAGCAGTTCTTC. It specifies CASSRPDRGPYNEQFF.

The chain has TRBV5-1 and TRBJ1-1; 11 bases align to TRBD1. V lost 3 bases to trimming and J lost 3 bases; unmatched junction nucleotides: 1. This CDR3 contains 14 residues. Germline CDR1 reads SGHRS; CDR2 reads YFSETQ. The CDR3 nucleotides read TGCGCCAGCAGCTGGGGACAGGGGGACACTGAAGCTTTCTTT. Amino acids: CASSWGQGDTEAFF.

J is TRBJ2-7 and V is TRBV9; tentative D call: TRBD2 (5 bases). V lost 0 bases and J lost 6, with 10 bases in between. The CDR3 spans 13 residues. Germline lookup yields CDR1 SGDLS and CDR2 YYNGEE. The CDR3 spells CASSVATGSEQYF. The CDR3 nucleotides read TGTGCCAGCAGCGTAGCTACGGGGTCCGAGCAGTACTTC.

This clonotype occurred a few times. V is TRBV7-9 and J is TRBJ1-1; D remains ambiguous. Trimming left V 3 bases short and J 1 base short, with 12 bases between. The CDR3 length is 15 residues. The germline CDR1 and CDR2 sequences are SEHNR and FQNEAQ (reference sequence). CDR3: CASSFFGFQNTEAFF. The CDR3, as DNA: TGTGCCAGCAGCTTTTTCGGGTTTCAGAACACTGAAGCTTTCTTT. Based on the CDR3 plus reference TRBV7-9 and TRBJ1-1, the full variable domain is DTGVSQNPRHKITKRGQNVTFRCDPISEHNRLYWYRQTLGQGPEFLTYFQNEAQLEKSRLLSDRFSAERPKGSFSTLEIQRTEQGDSAMYLCASSFFGFQNTEAFFGQGTRLTVV.

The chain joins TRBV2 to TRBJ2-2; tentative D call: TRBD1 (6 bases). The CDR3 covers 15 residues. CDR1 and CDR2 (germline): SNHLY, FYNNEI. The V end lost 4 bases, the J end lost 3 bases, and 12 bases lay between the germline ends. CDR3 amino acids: CASSGWDTYTGELFF. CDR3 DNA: TGTGCCAGCAGTGGCTGGGACACCTACACCGGGGAGCTGTTTTTT.

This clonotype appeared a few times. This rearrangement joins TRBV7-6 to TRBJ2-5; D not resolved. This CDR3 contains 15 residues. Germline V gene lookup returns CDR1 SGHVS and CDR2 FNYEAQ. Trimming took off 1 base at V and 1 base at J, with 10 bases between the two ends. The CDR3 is CASSLGQAAQETQYF. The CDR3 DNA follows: TGTGCCAGCAGCTTAGGTCAGGCAGCCCAAGAGACCCAGTACTTC.

The CDR3 spells CASSGSGSRSGELFF. The CDR3 DNA sequence: TGTGCCAGCAGTGGTAGCGGGAGCAGGTCCGGGGAGCTGTTTTTT. The chain is built from TRBV2 and TRBJ2-2; 9 positions agree with TRBD2. Per germline, CDR1 SNHLY and CDR2 FYNNEI. J lost 6 bases, V lost 4 bases, and 6 bases had no gene match. CDR3 length equals 15 residues.

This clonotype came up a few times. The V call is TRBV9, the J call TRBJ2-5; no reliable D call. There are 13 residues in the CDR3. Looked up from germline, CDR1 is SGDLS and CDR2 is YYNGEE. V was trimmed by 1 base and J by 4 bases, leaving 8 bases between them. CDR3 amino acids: CASSVSVTETQYF. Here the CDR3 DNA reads TGTGCCAGCAGCGTAAGTGTGACAGAGACCCAGTACTTC.

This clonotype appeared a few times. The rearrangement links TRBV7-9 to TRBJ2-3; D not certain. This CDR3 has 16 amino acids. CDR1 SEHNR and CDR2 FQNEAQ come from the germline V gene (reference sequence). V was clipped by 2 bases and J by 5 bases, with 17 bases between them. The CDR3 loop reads CASSLRSPSLVDTQYF. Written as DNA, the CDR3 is TGTGCCAGCAGCTTACGGAGTCCGAGTTTGGTAGATACGCAGTATTTT.

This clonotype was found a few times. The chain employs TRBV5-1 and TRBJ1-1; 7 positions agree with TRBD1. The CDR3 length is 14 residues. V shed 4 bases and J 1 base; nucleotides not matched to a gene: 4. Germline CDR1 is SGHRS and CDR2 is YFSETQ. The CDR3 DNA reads TGCGCCAGCAGCCGGGGACAGAGGAACACTGAAGCTTTCTTT. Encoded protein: CASSRGQRNTEAFF.

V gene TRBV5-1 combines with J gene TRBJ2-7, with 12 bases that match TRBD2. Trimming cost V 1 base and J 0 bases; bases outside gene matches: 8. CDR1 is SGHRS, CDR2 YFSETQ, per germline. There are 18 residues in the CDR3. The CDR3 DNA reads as TGCGCCAGCAGCTTGTCAACTAGCGGGAGGCCCAGCTCCTACGAGCAGTACTTC. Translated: CASSLSTSGRPSSYEQYF.

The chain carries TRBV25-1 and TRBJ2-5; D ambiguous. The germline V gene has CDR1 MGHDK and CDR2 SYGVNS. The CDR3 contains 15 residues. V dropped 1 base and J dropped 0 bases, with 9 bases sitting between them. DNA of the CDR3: TGTGCCAGCAGTGAATTCGCTGGGAACCAAGAGACCCAGTACTTC. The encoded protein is CASSEFAGNQETQYF.

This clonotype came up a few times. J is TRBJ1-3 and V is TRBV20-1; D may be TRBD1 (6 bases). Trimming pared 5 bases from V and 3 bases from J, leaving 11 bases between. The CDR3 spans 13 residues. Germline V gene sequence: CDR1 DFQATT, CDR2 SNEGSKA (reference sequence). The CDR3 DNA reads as TGCAGTGCTCGGGGGGCAGGTGGAAACACCATATATTTT. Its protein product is CSARGAGGNTIYF.

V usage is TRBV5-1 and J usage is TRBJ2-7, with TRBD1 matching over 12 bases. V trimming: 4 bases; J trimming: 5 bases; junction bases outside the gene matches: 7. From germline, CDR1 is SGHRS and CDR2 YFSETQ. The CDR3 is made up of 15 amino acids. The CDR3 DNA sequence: TGCGCCAGCAGCACCACCGGGACAGGGGGCCACGAGCAGTACTTC. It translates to CASSTTGTGGHEQYF.

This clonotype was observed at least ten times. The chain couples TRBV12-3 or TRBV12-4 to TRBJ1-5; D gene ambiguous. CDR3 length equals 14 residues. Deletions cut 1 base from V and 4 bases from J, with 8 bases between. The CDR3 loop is CASSLGTVNQPQHF. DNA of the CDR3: TGTGCCAGCAGTTTAGGAACAGTGAATCAGCCCCAGCATTTT.

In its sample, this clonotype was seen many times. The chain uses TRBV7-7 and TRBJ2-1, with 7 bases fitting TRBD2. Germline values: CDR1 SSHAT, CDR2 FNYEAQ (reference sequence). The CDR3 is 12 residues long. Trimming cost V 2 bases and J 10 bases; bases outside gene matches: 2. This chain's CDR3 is CASSLPGGEQFF. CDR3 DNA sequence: TGTGCCAGCAGCTTACCGGGAGGCGAGCAGTTCTTC.

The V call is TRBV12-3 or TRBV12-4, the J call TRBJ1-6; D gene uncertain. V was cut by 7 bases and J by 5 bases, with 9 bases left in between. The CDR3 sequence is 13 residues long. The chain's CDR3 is CASNWQDNSPLHF. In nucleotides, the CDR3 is TGTGCCAGCAATTGGCAGGATAATTCACCCCTCCACTTT.

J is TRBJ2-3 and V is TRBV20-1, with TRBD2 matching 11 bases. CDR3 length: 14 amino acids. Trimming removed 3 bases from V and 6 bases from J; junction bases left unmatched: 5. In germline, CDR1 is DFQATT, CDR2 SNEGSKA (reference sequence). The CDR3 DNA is TGCAGTGCTAGGAATCCTAGCGGGGGGGATACGCAGTATTTT. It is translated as CSARNPSGGDTQYF.

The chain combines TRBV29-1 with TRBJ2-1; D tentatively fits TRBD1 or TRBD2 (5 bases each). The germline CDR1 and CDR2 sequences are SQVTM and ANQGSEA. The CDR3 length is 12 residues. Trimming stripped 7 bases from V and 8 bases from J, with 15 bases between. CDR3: CSGGSSDDEQFF. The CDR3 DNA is TGCAGCGGGGGGAGTAGCGACGATGAGCAGTTCTTC.

This chain's CDR3 is CAIQTTAGGDSYNEQFF. In nucleotides, the CDR3 is TGTGCCATCCAGACTACTGCGGGAGGGGACTCCTACAATGAGCAGTTCTTC. The chain is built from TRBV10-3 and TRBJ2-1; 9 positions match TRBD2. The ends lost 8 bases at V and 0 bases at J; junction bases unmatched: 11. The germline gives CDR1 ENHRY, CDR2 SYGVKD. This CDR3 is 17 amino acids long.